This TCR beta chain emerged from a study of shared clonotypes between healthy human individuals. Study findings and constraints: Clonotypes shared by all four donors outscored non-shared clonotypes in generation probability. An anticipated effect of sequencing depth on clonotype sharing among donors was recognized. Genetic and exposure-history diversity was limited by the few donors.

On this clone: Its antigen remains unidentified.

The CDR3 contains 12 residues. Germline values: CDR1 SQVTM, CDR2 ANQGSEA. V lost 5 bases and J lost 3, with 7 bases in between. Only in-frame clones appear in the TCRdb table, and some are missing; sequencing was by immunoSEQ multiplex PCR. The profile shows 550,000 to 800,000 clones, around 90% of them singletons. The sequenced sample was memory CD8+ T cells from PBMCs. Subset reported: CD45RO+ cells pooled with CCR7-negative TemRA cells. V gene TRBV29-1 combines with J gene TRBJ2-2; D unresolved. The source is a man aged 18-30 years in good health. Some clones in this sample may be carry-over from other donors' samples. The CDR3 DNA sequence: TGCAGCGTTTGGGTAGACACCGGGGAGCTGTTTTTT. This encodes CSVWVDTGELFF.